This T cell receptor beta chain was documented in a study of blood T cell repertoires in COVID-19. TCRdb's copy holds only in-frame clones and misses some; the assay was immunoSEQ multiplex PCR. The sample contains about 250,000 clones, about 86% of which appear only once. Sequenced material: peripheral blood. The clonotype was recovered from a man older than 75 with acute or convalescent COVID-19.

CDR3 sequence reads: CASSPQGAHTEAFF. For the CDR3, the DNA is TGCGCCAGCAGCCCACAGGGGGCCCACACTGAAGCTTTCTTT. V and J are TRBV5-1 and TRBJ1-1; TRBD1 aligns across 9 bases. CDR1 is SGHRS and CDR2 is YFSETQ in the germline V gene. The CDR3 spans 14 residues. Losses at the gene ends were 4 bases for V and 3 bases for J; bases not matched to a gene: 4.